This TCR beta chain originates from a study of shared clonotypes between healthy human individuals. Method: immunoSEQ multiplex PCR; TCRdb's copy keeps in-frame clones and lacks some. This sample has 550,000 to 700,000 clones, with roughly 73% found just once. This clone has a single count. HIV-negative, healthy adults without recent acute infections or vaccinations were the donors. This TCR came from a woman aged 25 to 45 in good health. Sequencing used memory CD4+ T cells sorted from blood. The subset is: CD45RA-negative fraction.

The CDR3 DNA follows: TGTGCCAGCAGTCCCTTACTGACAGAGTTCACTGAAGCTTTCTTT. Its protein is CASSPLLTEFTEAFF. The chain joins TRBV27 to TRBJ1-1; TRBD1 is a possible D gene (5 bases). V was shortened by 5 bases and J by 4 bases, with 17 bases between the two germline ends. Germline V gives CDR1 MNHEY, CDR2 SMNVEV (reference sequence). This CDR3 has 15 amino acids.